The clone carrying this TCR beta chain has only a few counts. The treatment: 15 to 20 received Ad26.COV2.S at low or high dose, single or two shots; about 5 received placebo; per-sample allocation not given. Day 63 following the first vaccine or placebo injection was when the samples were taken. This record belongs to a study of Ad26.COV2.S vaccination and SARS-CoV-2 variants. Generated by immunoSEQ multiplex PCR, the TCRdb table keeps only in-frame clones and is missing some. The sample records 350,000 to 550,000 clones, roughly 87% being singletons. From germline, CDR1 is MGHDK and CDR2 SYGVNS. This CDR3 comprises 12 residues. V lost 4 bases and J lost 4, with 4 bases in between.

The source was peripheral blood, collected in a trial of Ad26.COV2.S vaccine versus placebo. This receptor was taken from a person aged 18-60 years who received the Ad26.COV2.S COVID-19 vaccine or a placebo. This chain uses TRBV25-1 with TRBJ2-2; D is undetermined. This CDR3 is CASSGPTGELFF. DNA for the CDR3: TGTGCCAGCAGTGGACCCACCGGGGAGCTGTTTTTT.